The 7 T cell receptor beta chains below all came from one sample that was sequenced in a study of blood T cells in healthy people across ages. A second PCR, run for 7 to 11 cycles, used a sample-barcoded 5' primer plus a J-beta primer mix. One entry per CDR3 protein, called by TCRdb with MiXCR from the 5' RACE reads. The sample carries 1.5 million to 2 million distinct CDR3 sequences, less than 50% recorded once. The sequenced material came from blood. The receptor source for this set is a woman in her forties in good health.

J is TRBJ1-6 and V is TRBV11-1; D uncertain. V gave up 6 bases and J gave up 0 bases, with 9 bases separating them. The CDR3 has 15 residues. Germline V gene data show CDR1 as SGHAT and CDR2 as FQDESV (reference sequence). The CDR3 loop reads CASREYSSYNSPLHF. CDR3 DNA: TGTGCCAGCAGGGAATACAGCTCCTATAATTCACCCCTCCACTTT.

The chain links TRBV5-5 to TRBJ2-3, with 11 positions matching TRBD2. The CDR3 is 16 residues long. Germline V gives CDR1 SGHKS, CDR2 YYEKEE (reference sequence). J lost 3 bases, V lost 5 bases, and 8 bases had no gene match. CDR3 nucleotides: TGTGCCAGCAGACGTCTAGCGGGGGGTGGGACAGATACGCAGTATTTT. Translation: CASRRLAGGGTDTQYF.

The chain employs TRBV7-2 and TRBJ2-3; the D gene is possibly TRBD1 (6 bases). CDR3 length: 14 amino acids. Germline loops: CDR1 SGHTA, CDR2 FQGNSA. V was pared by 10 bases and J by 6 bases, with 20 bases between. Written as DNA, the CDR3 is TGTGCCACAAAACAGGGATTTGTATGGGATACGCAGTATTTT. This translates into CATKQGFVWDTQYF. Full variable domain (rest looked up from reference TRBV7-2 and TRBJ2-3): GAGVSQSPSNKVTEKGKDVELRCDPISGHTALYWYRQSLGQGLEFLIYFQGNSAPDKSGLPSDRFSAERTGGSVSTLTIQRTQQEDSAVYLCATKQGFVWDTQYFGPGTRLTVL.

This clonotype came up a few times. The chain carries TRBV20-1 and TRBJ2-3; D not resolved. V was trimmed by 1 base and J by 5 bases, leaving 10 bases between them. This CDR3 contains 13 residues. Germline CDR1 is DFQATT and CDR2 is SNEGSKA (reference sequence). The CDR3: CSARGTSKDTQYF. The CDR3 DNA follows: TGCAGTGCTAGAGGGACCTCCAAAGATACGCAGTATTTT.

The chain is built from TRBV29-1 and TRBJ2-3, with D perhaps TRBD1 or TRBD2 (5 bases each). The length of the CDR3 is 12 residues. CDR1 and CDR2 (germline): SQVTM, ANQGSEA. The ends were cut back, 4 bases at V and 4 bases at J, with 9 bases in the middle. The CDR3 DNA reads as TGCAGCGTTGTTCAGGGAGCAGATACGCAGTATTTT. As protein: CSVVQGADTQYF.

This clonotype was found a few times. The rearrangement joins TRBV4-1 to TRBJ1-1; 7 nucleotides line up with TRBD1. CDR1 MGHRA and CDR2 YSYEKL come from the germline V gene. The ends lost 3 bases at V and 4 bases at J; junction bases unmatched: 8. This CDR3 comprises 15 residues. CDR3 DNA sequence: TGCGCCAGCAGCCACACTAAACAGGGGATCACTGAAGCTTTCTTT. This sequence encodes CASSHTKQGITEAFF.

CDR3 amino acids: CASSPTVPGLAGRLGEQFF. The CDR3 nucleotides are TGTGCCAGCAGCCCCACCGTACCGGGACTAGCGGGGCGTCTTGGAGAGCAGTTCTTC. This rearrangement joins TRBV7-2 to TRBJ2-1; 13 positions agree with TRBD2. The V and J ends lost 5 bases and 10 bases, in that order; junction bases with no gene match: 20. Looked up from germline, CDR1 is SGHTA and CDR2 is FQGNSA. This CDR3 has 19 amino acids.